This TCR beta chain is from a study of CD4+ T cells in melanoma (dated by TCRdb to 2021 to 2024). In terms of the full investigation: The study examined neoantigen-specific CD4+ T cells in human melanoma. Results the study describes overall, beyond this receptor: Neoantigen-specific CD4+ T cells were reported to be correlated with the function of CD8+ T cells, macrophages and B cells. According to the report, neoantigen-specific CD4+ T cells in melanoma displayed diverse differentiation states.

Library generation was performed with the immunoSEQ multiplex PCR assay. TCRdb took this table from immuneACCESS and kept in-frame rearrangements with V and J called. Such tables lack part of the clones; where checked against another copy, unresolved V genes explain under half of the gap, and the rest is unexplained. This sample has 120,000 to 150,000 clones in its table, and around 90% of those were observed once. Clones ranked in the top ten supply about 1.5% of the sample. The CDR3 runs 13 residues from the cysteine to the phenylalanine. Only the CDR3 part of the read is kept: 39 bases, read in frame from the first base. The germline V gene (reference sequence) specifies MNHEY as CDR1 and SMNVEV as CDR2. Compared with germline, V lacks 2 bases and J lacks 12 bases; bases without a gene match: 6. Donors were patients with melanoma. This clone was recorded only once. What this receptor recognizes is not known. Base qualities are missing; no much larger clone stands one base away.

The source is a human donor with melanoma. The chain is encoded by TRBV27 joined to TRBJ1-1, with 10 junctional bases fitting TRBD1. Here is the DNA: TGTGCCAGCAGTTTAAGCGGGACAGGGGTGTCTTTCTTT. This encodes CASSLSGTGVSFF.